This T cell receptor beta chain derives from a study of T cell responses to AZD1222 COVID-19 vaccine. Study details: The analysis combined second doses at about 4 or about 12 weeks.

Note on this clone: What it recognizes is unknown.

The CDR3 contains 16 residues. Unmatched junction bases numbered 12, after V lost 5 bases and J lost 6 bases. Germline lookup yields CDR1 MNHEY and CDR2 SVGEGT. Some clones are missing from TCRdb's copy, which holds only in-frame ones; the method was immunoSEQ multiplex PCR. The sample carries approximately 90,000 clones, 85% to 90% recorded once. Study observations and caveats: With two AZD1222 doses given, Spike-specific TCR breadth and depth both rose. Females outnumbered males among donors, who were mostly white British; clonal diversity was possibly underestimated.

The sequencing used peripheral blood, collected on day 0 of AZD1222 vaccination. The chain employs TRBV6-2 or TRBV6-3 and TRBJ1-4, with 7 bases aligning to TRBD1. This TCR was recovered from an adult in good health. In DNA, the CDR3 is TGTGCCAGCAGTACCTCTCACAGGGGATCGGATGAAAAACTGTTTTTT. Protein sequence: CASSTSHRGSDEKLFF.